This TCR beta chain was identified in a study of response to subunit inactivated influenza vaccine. From the RT-PCR reads, TCRdb called clonotypes with MiXCR, one entry per CDR3 protein. The data hold about 570,000 distinct CDR3 sequences, with approximately 10% observed a single time. This clonotype was seen at least ten times. Germline V lookup: CDR1 SGHRS, CDR2 YFSETQ. This CDR3 region has 19 residues. V was clipped by 1 base and J by 2 bases, with 19 bases between them. This sample also appeared in a second study, on T cells expressing NK-cell markers. According to that study: Making the TCR beta cDNA relied on 5'RACE template switching with UMIs. Restriction of sorting to alpha-beta TCR T cells was accomplished in several experiments using an anti-gamma-delta TCR antibody. Dominant NKG2C+ clonotypes made up roughly 1.0-8% of CD8+ T cells in over five donors.

Sample: PBMCs from blood, taken on the day of vaccination. V usage is TRBV5-1 and J usage is TRBJ2-6; no clear D gene. This TCR derives from a man aged 50 to 60 who received an inactivated influenza vaccine. CDR3 nucleotide sequence: TGCGCCAGCAGCTTGTGGAGCCCAGCCGTAACTGCTGGGGCCAACGTCCTGACTTTC. It yields the protein CASSLWSPAVTAGANVLTF.